The 23 T cell receptor beta chains listed next were all sequenced from one sample in a study of blood T cell repertoires in COVID-19. Measured with immunoSEQ multiplex PCR; TCRdb has only the in-frame clones, and not every one. The repertoire holds over 200,000 clones, approximately 91% seen once, with 6.5% in the top ten. Sequencing was done on a sample of peripheral blood. These receptors all stem from a man between 60 and 75 years old who had recovered from COVID-19.

This sequence joins TRBV20-1 and TRBJ2-5, with D possibly matching TRBD2 (5 bases). Trimming pared 4 bases from V and 7 bases from J, leaving 10 bases between. This CDR3 comprises 11 residues. The germline CDR1 and CDR2 sequences are DFQATT and SNEGSKA (reference sequence). The CDR3 reads CSAILGLTQYF. The CDR3 DNA reads as TGCAGTGCTATACTAGGTCTGACCCAGTACTTC.

The chain links TRBV5-1 to TRBJ1-3, with D perhaps TRBD1 (5 bases). Trimming took off 0 bases at V and 4 bases at J, with 11 bases between the two ends. The CDR3 spans 15 residues. Germline V lookup: CDR1 SGHRS, CDR2 YFSETQ. The CDR3 region has the DNA TGCGCCAGCAGCTTGGGGTCAGGGCCGGGAAACACCATATATTTT. Its protein product is CASSLGSGPGNTIYF.

The J gene is TRBJ2-1, the V gene TRBV27, with TRBD2 matching 13 bases. V trimming: 6 bases; J trimming: 10 bases; junction bases outside the gene matches: 12. The germline CDR1 and CDR2 sequences are MNHEY and SMNVEV (reference sequence). This CDR3 is 16 amino acids long. The CDR3 DNA is TGTGCCAGCAGCCGCCGGACTAGCGGGAGAGTGTGGGAGCAGTTCTTC. The encoded protein is CASSRRTSGRVWEQFF.

The chain is built from TRBV5-5 and TRBJ2-7, with TRBD2 matching over 10 bases. The CDR3 has 18 amino acids. CDR1 and CDR2 (germline): SGHKS, YYEKEE (reference sequence). Germline trimming cut 4 bases from V and 4 bases from J; bases unmatched to any gene: 17. CDR3 amino acids: CASSSGRKSGRAWYEQYF. Written as DNA, the CDR3 is TGTGCCAGCAGCAGTGGACGGAAAAGCGGGAGGGCCTGGTACGAGCAGTACTTC.

DNA of the CDR3: TGCGCCAGCAGTCTATGGACAGGATGGGAGACCCAGTACTTC. It specifies CASSLWTGWETQYF. This chain uses TRBV10-1 with TRBJ2-5; TRBD1 agrees at 7 bases. Germline lookup yields CDR1 WNHNN and CDR2 SYGVQD (reference sequence). Losses at the gene ends were 5 bases for V and 5 bases for J; bases not matched to a gene: 8. The CDR3 runs 14 residues.

V gene TRBV6-5 combines with J gene TRBJ1-1, with D tentatively TRBD1 (5 bases). With 6 bases removed from V and 3 bases from J, the gap between germline ends came to 11 bases. The CDR3 is 13 amino acids. Germline V gene lookup returns CDR1 MNHEY and CDR2 SVGAGI. In DNA form, the CDR3 reads TGTGCCAGCAGCGCGGGGGTTTACACTGAAGCTTTCTTT. It encodes CASSAGVYTEAFF.

The chain couples TRBV4-1 to TRBJ2-5; D is perhaps TRBD2 (5 bases). The V gene's germline CDR1 is MGHRA and CDR2 YSYEKL. Trimming removed 3 bases at V and 4 bases at J, with 18 bases between. CDR3 length: 16 amino acids. In DNA form, the CDR3 reads TGCGCCAGCAGCCAGGGGAGCGTTAGAAGAGCAGAGACCCAGTACTTC. As protein: CASSQGSVRRAETQYF.

V is TRBV19 and J is TRBJ2-2; TRBD1 aligns across 7 bases. CDR3 size: 15 residues. CDR1 LNHDA and CDR2 SQIVND come from the germline V gene (reference sequence). Trimming removed 3 bases from V and 3 bases from J; junction bases left unmatched: 4. The CDR3 protein is CASSIQGVDTGELFF. The CDR3 nucleotides are TGTGCCAGTAGTATCCAGGGGGTAGACACCGGGGAGCTGTTTTTT.

This sequence joins TRBV7-2 and TRBJ2-7; 10 nucleotides agree with TRBD2. The V and J ends lost 4 bases and 3 bases, in that order; junction bases with no gene match: 9. CDR1 is SGHTA and CDR2 is FQGNSA in the germline V gene. The CDR3 covers 16 residues. CDR3 sequence reads: CASSWGVAGGFYEQYF. Here the CDR3 DNA reads TGTGCCAGCAGCTGGGGGGTAGCGGGAGGCTTCTACGAGCAGTACTTC.

The rearrangement uses TRBV25-1 and TRBJ1-1; no clear D. This CDR3 is built from 13 residues. Germline V lookup: CDR1 MGHDK, CDR2 SYGVNS. V was trimmed by 1 base and J by 6 bases, leaving 9 bases between them. This CDR3 reads CASSESPKPEAFF. The CDR3, as DNA: TGTGCCAGCAGTGAATCACCGAAGCCTGAAGCTTTCTTT. The full variable domain, completed using reference TRBV25-1 and TRBJ1-1, is EADIYQTPRYLVIGTGKKITLECSQTMGHDKMYWYQQDPGMELHLIHYSYGVNSTEKGDLSSESTVSRIRTEHFPLTLESARPSHTSQYLCASSESPKPEAFFGQGTRLTVV.

This clone was observed once. The chain employs TRBV5-6 and TRBJ1-2, with 8 nucleotides matching TRBD1. CDR1 and CDR2 from the germline V gene are SGHDT and YYEEEE. Trimming at V came to 3 bases and at J to 4 bases, leaving 2 bases not matched to a gene. This CDR3 is 13 amino acids long. CDR3 region: CASSWTGSYGYTF. DNA of the CDR3: TGTGCCAGCAGCTGGACAGGGTCCTATGGCTACACCTTC.

The chain carries TRBV24-1 and TRBJ2-1, with D possibly being TRBD2 (5 bases). Germline V CDR1 and CDR2: KGHDR, SFDVKD. Trimming cost V 4 bases and J 3 bases, with 6 bases left between them. This CDR3 region has 13 residues. The CDR3 nucleotides read TGTGCCACCAGTGAGGGGAGCTACAATGAGCAGTTCTTC. Its translation is CATSEGSYNEQFF.

The chain joins TRBV14 to TRBJ2-2, with 7 bases lining up with TRBD1. CDR1 is SGHDN and CDR2 is FVKESK in the germline V gene. V trimming: 4 bases; J trimming: 4 bases; junction bases outside the gene matches: 12. CDR3 size: 17 residues. This CDR3 is CASSLGTASSRTGELFF. The CDR3 nucleotides are TGTGCCAGCAGCCTTGGGACAGCGAGTTCCCGCACCGGGGAGCTGTTTTTT.

V and J are TRBV5-1 and TRBJ1-6, with 8 nucleotides matching TRBD1. This CDR3 is 15 amino acids long. Per germline, CDR1 SGHRS and CDR2 YFSETQ. V shed 4 bases and J 10 bases; nucleotides not matched to a gene: 10. CDR3 loop: CASSTSTGEKSPLHF. The DNA for the CDR3 is TGCGCCAGCAGCACTTCGACAGGGGAGAAATCACCCCTCCACTTT.

V usage is TRBV18 and J usage is TRBJ1-1; D might be TRBD1 (6 bases). Trimming removed 4 bases at V and 10 bases at J, with 10 bases between. CDR1 is KGHSH and CDR2 is LQKENI in the germline V gene. This CDR3 has 11 amino acids. The CDR3 DNA reads as TGTGCCAGCTCACTCAGGGGTTCAGCTTTCTTT. Translating it yields CASSLRGSAFF.

V gene TRBV13 combines with J gene TRBJ2-1; 8 bases agree with TRBD2. The germline V gene has CDR1 PRHDT and CDR2 FYEKMQ (reference sequence). With V trimmed by 4 bases and J by 7 bases, 3 bases remained unmatched. The CDR3 extends over 13 amino acids. This CDR3 is CASSSGTSNEQFF. The CDR3 DNA reads as TGTGCCAGCAGCTCCGGGACTAGTAATGAGCAGTTCTTC.

This clone was seen only a few times. This rearrangement joins TRBV27 to TRBJ1-1; D gene uncertain. V was clipped by 5 bases and J by 4 bases, with 17 bases between them. Per germline, CDR1 MNHEY and CDR2 SMNVEV (reference sequence). The CDR3 has 15 residues. CDR3 in amino acids: CASSRRRGWGTEAFF. For the CDR3, the DNA is TGTGCCAGCAGTCGGCGGCGGGGTTGGGGCACTGAAGCTTTCTTT.

This clone has just one count. The chain carries TRBV7-2 and TRBJ1-1, with 7 bases that match TRBD1. With 5 bases clipped from V and 1 base from J, the junction kept 4 bases outside the gene matches. This CDR3 has 14 amino acids. Looked up from germline, CDR1 is SGHTA and CDR2 is FQGNSA. For the CDR3, the DNA is TGTGCCAGCAGCATAAACAGGGGGAACACTGAAGCTTTCTTT. Translation gives CASSINRGNTEAFF.

The chain combines TRBV19 with TRBJ1-5; D may be TRBD1 (6 bases). V was trimmed by 4 bases and J by 0 bases, leaving 16 bases between them. The germline V gene has CDR1 LNHDA and CDR2 SQIVND (reference sequence). The CDR3 runs to 17 residues. Here the CDR3 DNA reads TGTGCCAGTAGTAACAGACAGGATTCCGTTAGCAATCAGCCCCAGCATTTT. Encoded protein: CASSNRQDSVSNQPQHF.

V usage is TRBV6-5 and J usage is TRBJ2-7; D is unclear. The CDR3 totals 12 residues. V lost 6 bases to trimming and J lost 5 bases, with 11 bases between them. Germline V gene lookup returns CDR1 MNHEY and CDR2 SVGAGI. CDR3 amino acids: CASRENDDEQYF. The CDR3 nucleotides read TGTGCCAGCAGGGAGAACGACGACGAGCAGTACTTC.

The chain carries TRBV19 and TRBJ1-5; no clear D gene. The V gene's germline CDR1 is LNHDA and CDR2 SQIVND (reference sequence). The CDR3 sequence is 15 residues long. Trimming left V 5 bases short and J 3 bases short, with 14 bases between. CDR3 nucleotides: TGTGCCAGTAGTTCCCTGGGCAGCTACAATCAGCCCCAGCATTTT. Translated: CASSSLGSYNQPQHF.

As to this clone: The DNA is omitted, as the CDR3 cannot be located on it reliably, and the CDR3 follows TCRdb's listing. The J gene is TRBJ1-6, the V gene TRBV2; the table's D call of TRBD1 was not tested on the DNA. Germline CDR1 SNHLY, CDR2 FYNNEI. The CDR3 length equals 18 residues, ends included. CDR3 protein: CASILDRSLVAYNSPLHF.

This rearrangement joins TRBV5-1 to TRBJ1-2, with 9 positions matching TRBD1. The germline gives CDR1 SGHRS, CDR2 YFSETQ. After removal of 3 bases from V and 7 bases from J, the junction contained 7 bases not matched to a gene. The CDR3 covers 14 residues. This CDR3 reads CASSSDRGKSGYTF. The CDR3 nucleotides read TGCGCCAGCAGCTCTGACAGGGGGAAGTCTGGCTACACCTTC.